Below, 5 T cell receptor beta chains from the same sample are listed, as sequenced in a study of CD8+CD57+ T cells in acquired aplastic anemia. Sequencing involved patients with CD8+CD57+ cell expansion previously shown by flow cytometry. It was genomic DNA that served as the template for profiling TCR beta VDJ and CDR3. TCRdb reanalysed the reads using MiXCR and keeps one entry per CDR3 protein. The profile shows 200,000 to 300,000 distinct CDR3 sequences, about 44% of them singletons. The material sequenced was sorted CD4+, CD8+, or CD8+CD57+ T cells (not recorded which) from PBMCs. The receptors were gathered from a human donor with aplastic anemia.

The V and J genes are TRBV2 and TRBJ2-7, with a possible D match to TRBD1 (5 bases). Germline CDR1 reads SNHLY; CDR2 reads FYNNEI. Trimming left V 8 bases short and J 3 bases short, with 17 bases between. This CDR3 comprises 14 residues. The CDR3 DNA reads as TGTGCCAGCCGCTTCGGAGACAGCCGCTACGAGCAGTACTTC. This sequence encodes CASRFGDSRYEQYF.

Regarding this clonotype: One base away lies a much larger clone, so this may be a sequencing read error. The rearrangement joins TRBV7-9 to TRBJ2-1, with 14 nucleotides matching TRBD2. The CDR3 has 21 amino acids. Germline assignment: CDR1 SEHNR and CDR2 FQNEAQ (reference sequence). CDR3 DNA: TGTGCCAGCAGCTCACCAACGGGACTAGCGGGAGTCCGAGGGTCCTACAATGAGCAGCTCTTC. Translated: CASSSPTGLAGVRGSYNEQLF.

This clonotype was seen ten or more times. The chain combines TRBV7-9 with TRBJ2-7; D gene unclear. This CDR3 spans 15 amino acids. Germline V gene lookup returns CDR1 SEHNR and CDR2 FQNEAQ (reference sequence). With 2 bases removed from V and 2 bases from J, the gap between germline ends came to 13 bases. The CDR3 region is CASSLRSKPPYEQYF. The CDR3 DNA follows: TGTGCCAGCAGCTTAAGGTCCAAGCCCCCCTACGAGCAGTACTTC.

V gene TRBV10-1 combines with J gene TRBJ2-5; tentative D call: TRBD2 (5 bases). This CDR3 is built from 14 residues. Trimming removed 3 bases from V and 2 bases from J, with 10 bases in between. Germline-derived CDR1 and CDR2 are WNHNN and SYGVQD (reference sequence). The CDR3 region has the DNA TGCGCCAGCAGTGAAGGGAGAGGGCAAGAGACCCAGTACTTC. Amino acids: CASSEGRGQETQYF.

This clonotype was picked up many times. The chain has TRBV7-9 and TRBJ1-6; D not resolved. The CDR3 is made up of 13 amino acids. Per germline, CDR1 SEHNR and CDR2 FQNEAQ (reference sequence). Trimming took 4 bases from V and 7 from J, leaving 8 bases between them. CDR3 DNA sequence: TGTGCCAGCAGCTCCCCGGCCAATTCACCCCTCCACTTT. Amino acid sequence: CASSSPANSPLHF. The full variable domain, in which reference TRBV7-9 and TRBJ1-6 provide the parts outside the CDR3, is DTGVSQNPRHKITKRGQNVTFRCDPISEHNRLYWYRQTLGQGPEFLTYFQNEAQLEKSRLLSDRFSAERPKGSFSTLEIQRTEQGDSAMYLCASSSPANSPLHFGNGTRLTVT.